The next 7 T cell receptor beta chains were all read from a single sample in a study of identical twins. TCRdb fed the 5' RACE reads into MiXCR, producing one record per CDR3 protein. The sample lists some 1,600,000 distinct CDR3 sequences; about 32% were seen once. Sequencing was done on a sample of cord blood. These TCRs come from a newborn girl in good health.

The rearrangement joins TRBV6-6 to TRBJ1-6; 8 bases are a match to TRBD1. Per germline, CDR1 MNHNY and CDR2 SVGAGI (reference sequence). The CDR3 extends over 14 amino acids. The V gene end was trimmed by 6 bases and the J gene end by 9 bases; junction bases not matched to a gene: 7. The CDR3 DNA follows: TGTGCCAGCAGCAAACAGGGGGGCGGTTCACCCCTCCACTTT. This sequence encodes CASSKQGGGSPLHF.

This clonotype was observed a handful of times. The chain joins TRBV5-1 to TRBJ2-3; maybe TRBD2 (6 bases). Germline CDR1 SGHRS, CDR2 YFSETQ. The V end lost 1 base, the J end lost 1 base, and 13 bases lay between the germline ends. The CDR3 has 16 amino acids. The CDR3 region is CASSLIGSARTDTQYF. The CDR3 DNA follows: TGCGCCAGCAGCTTGATCGGGAGCGCCCGCACAGATACGCAGTATTTT.

This sequence joins TRBV20-1 and TRBJ2-7; 8 bases align to TRBD2. The CDR3 loop spans 14 amino acids. Trimming at V came to 0 bases and at J to 2 bases, leaving 3 bases not matched to a gene. The germline gives CDR1 DFQATT, CDR2 SNEGSKA (reference sequence). CDR3 nucleotide sequence: TGCAGTGCTAGAGATGAAGCGGGGGCCTACGAGCAGTACTTC. Its translation is CSARDEAGAYEQYF.

This chain joins TRBV20-1 and TRBJ1-2; the D gene is possibly TRBD1 (5 bases). This CDR3 has 13 amino acids. Germline lookup yields CDR1 DFQATT and CDR2 SNEGSKA (reference sequence). V was pared by 3 bases and J by 3 bases, with 11 bases between. The CDR3 DNA is TGCAGTGCTAGGGACATTAGGGACTATGGCTACACCTTC. As protein: CSARDIRDYGYTF.

The rearrangement uses TRBV20-1 and TRBJ2-7; no reliable D call. Trimming stripped 5 bases from V and 0 bases from J, with 14 bases between. Per germline, CDR1 DFQATT and CDR2 SNEGSKA (reference sequence). The CDR3 totals 14 residues. CDR3 sequence (DNA): TGCAGTGCTGAGTACTGGTCTAGCTCCTACGAGCAGTACTTC. This codes for CSAEYWSSSYEQYF.

Many counts were recorded for this clonotype. The CDR3 bases are TGTGCCAGCAGCCAGCGGGACAGGTATTATGGCTACACCTTC. Its protein product is CASSQRDRYYGYTF. The J gene is TRBJ1-2, the V gene TRBV3-1, with 8 bases matching TRBD1. Germline-derived CDR1 and CDR2 are LGHDT and YNNKEL (reference sequence). Unmatched junction bases numbered 5, after V lost 3 bases and J lost 5 bases. This CDR3 region has 14 residues. The full variable domain, completed using reference TRBV3-1 and TRBJ1-2, is DTAVSQTPKYLVTQMGNDKSIKCEQNLGHDTMYWYKQDSKKFLKIMFSYNNKELIINETVPNRFSPKSPDKAHLNLHINSLELGDSAVYFCASSQRDRYYGYTFGSGTRLTVV.

This clonotype was counted between two and nine times. J is TRBJ2-5 and V is TRBV10-3; D is perhaps TRBD1 or TRBD2 (5 bases each). V lost 5 bases and J lost 2, with 12 bases in between. The CDR3 runs 14 residues. Germline V CDR1 and CDR2: ENHRY, SYGVKD. CDR3 sequence: CAISSPGPQETQYF. The DNA of the CDR3 is TGTGCCATCAGTTCACCGGGACCTCAAGAGACCCAGTACTTC.